A single sample gave rise to the 13 T cell receptor beta chains below, sequenced in a study of blood T cell repertoires in COVID-19. Sequencing used immunoSEQ multiplex PCR; TCRdb keeps in-frame clones, though not all of them. The repertoire includes about 82,000 clones, 80% of them detected once, and around 11% sits in the top ten. Sequencing input: peripheral blood. Every receptor here comes from a woman aged 40 to 50 with active or convalescent COVID-19.

The chain recombines TRBV5-1 with TRBJ1-6; possible D gene TRBD1, 5 bases. Looked up from germline, CDR1 is SGHRS and CDR2 is YFSETQ. CDR3 length equals 15 residues. V shed 4 bases and J shed 5 bases, with 13 bases lying between them. CDR3 nucleotide sequence: TGCGCCAGCAGCCCGACCGGGGGAGATAATTCACCCCTCCACTTT. Its protein product is CASSPTGGDNSPLHF.

This chain links TRBV27 with TRBJ2-7, with D uncertain. V was shortened by 0 bases and J by 3 bases, with 6 bases between the two germline ends. CDR3 size: 13 residues. From germline, CDR1 is MNHEY and CDR2 SMNVEV (reference sequence). CDR3 sequence (DNA): TGTGCCAGCAGTTTATCGAACAACTACGAGCAGTACTTC. This gives the protein CASSLSNNYEQYF.

The rearrangement links TRBV5-1 to TRBJ1-3; 7 positions match TRBD1. This CDR3 contains 14 residues. Germline CDR1 SGHRS, CDR2 YFSETQ. Trimming took 4 bases from V and 3 from J; bases not matched to a gene: 4. CDR3: CASSGGDSGNTIYF. The CDR3 DNA sequence: TGCGCCAGCAGCGGAGGGGACAGTGGAAACACCATATATTTT.

The rearrangement links TRBV7-3 to TRBJ2-7, with TRBD2 identical over 12 bases. Germline V gene sequence: CDR1 SGHTA, CDR2 FQGTGA. The CDR3 length is 15 residues. J lost 2 bases, V lost 5 bases, and 4 bases had no gene match. In nucleotides, the CDR3 is TGTGCCAGCAGCCAGGGACTAGCGGGTCCCTACGAGCAGTACTTC. Its protein product is CASSQGLAGPYEQYF.

The V and J genes are TRBV11-2 and TRBJ2-5; D may be TRBD2 (6 bases). Germline assignment: CDR1 SGHAT and CDR2 FQNNGV. The V end was cut by 5 bases, the J end by 1 base, with 11 bases between. There are 14 residues in the CDR3. The CDR3 DNA follows: TGTGCCAGCAGCCCCGCGGGGCTCCAAGAGACCCAGTACTTC. Translating it yields CASSPAGLQETQYF.

The chain joins TRBV5-4 to TRBJ2-3; no clear D. CDR3 length equals 12 residues. Looked up from germline, CDR1 is SGHNT and CDR2 is YYREEE (reference sequence). Trimming stripped 0 bases from V and 6 bases from J, with 5 bases between. CDR3 coding DNA: TGTGCCAGCAGCTTGGAATCTGATACGCAGTATTTT. Its translation: CASSLESDTQYF.

This chain connects TRBV28 to TRBJ1-5, with D maybe TRBD1 (6 bases). Deletions cut 8 bases from V and 5 bases from J, with 16 bases between. The germline CDR1 and CDR2 sequences are MDHEN and SYDVKM. This CDR3 is built from 14 residues. CDR3 protein: CASRQGHSDQPQHF. The CDR3 DNA is TGTGCCAGCCGCCAGGGACACAGCGATCAGCCCCAGCATTTT. The whole variable domain, remainder taken from reference TRBV28 and TRBJ1-5, is DVKVTQSSRYLVKRTGEKVFLECVQDMDHENMFWYRQDPGLGLRLIYFSYDVKMKEKGDIPEGYSVSREKKERFSLILESASTNQTSMYLCASRQGHSDQPQHFGDGTRLSIL.

A single count supports this clone. V usage is TRBV9 and J usage is TRBJ2-2, with D unclear. The CDR3 is made up of 14 amino acids. Trimming pared 2 bases from V and 2 bases from J, leaving 7 bases between. CDR1 is SGDLS and CDR2 is YYNGEE in the germline V gene. CDR3 in DNA: TGTGCCAGCAGCGTCCAGTTAAACACCGGGGAGCTGTTTTTT. This encodes CASSVQLNTGELFF.

The table lists this clone with a few counts. This chain connects TRBV28 to TRBJ2-7; D is perhaps TRBD1 (6 bases). This CDR3 has 14 amino acids. The V and J ends lost 4 bases and 6 bases respectively, with 16 bases between them. Germline values: CDR1 MDHEN, CDR2 SYDVKM. The CDR3 loop reads CASSSLPQGSEQYF. CDR3 in DNA: TGTGCCAGCAGTTCCCTCCCACAGGGTTCCGAGCAGTACTTC.

A single count supports this clone. This chain links TRBV18 with TRBJ2-4; D is perhaps TRBD2 (6 bases). The V end lost 0 bases, the J end lost 0 bases, and 12 bases lay between the germline ends. Germline V gene data show CDR1 as KGHSH and CDR2 as LQKENI. The CDR3 is 17 residues long. CDR3 amino acids: CASSPPLGDLAKNIQYF. The DNA for the CDR3 is TGTGCCAGCTCACCACCGTTGGGGGACTTAGCCAAAAACATTCAGTACTTC.

The chain joins TRBV18 to TRBJ2-1; perhaps TRBD2 as D (6 bases). Between the trimmed V and J ends, which lost 5 bases and 6 bases, there was a span of 20 bases. The CDR3 is 16 amino acids. CDR1 KGHSH and CDR2 LQKENI come from the germline V gene. The CDR3 DNA reads TGTGCCAGCTCAACACAGCGGGCACTGGCTAGCAATGAGCAGTTCTTC. As protein: CASSTQRALASNEQFF.

V is TRBV3-1 (or the pseudogene TRBV3-2) and J is TRBJ1-4, with 7 bases fitting TRBD1. V was pared by 1 base and J by 5 bases, with 4 bases of the junction left unmatched. CDR1 and CDR2 (germline): LGHDT, YNNKEL (reference sequence). The CDR3 extends over 15 amino acids. The CDR3 region has the DNA TGTGCCAGCAGCCAAGCGACAGGGAAAAATGAAAAACTGTTTTTT. This encodes CASSQATGKNEKLFF.

As to this clone: Germline is not matched at one junction end, which may reflect a read error. This chain joins TRBV7-7 and TRBJ2-1; 8 bases line up with TRBD2. The V gene's germline CDR1 is SSHAT and CDR2 FNYEAQ (reference sequence). The CDR3 length is 17 residues. The CDR3 protein is CASSSQAGGRSYNEQFF. The CDR3 DNA sequence: TGTGCTAGCAGCTCACAGGCGGGGGGACGCTCCTACAATGAGCAGTTCTTC.